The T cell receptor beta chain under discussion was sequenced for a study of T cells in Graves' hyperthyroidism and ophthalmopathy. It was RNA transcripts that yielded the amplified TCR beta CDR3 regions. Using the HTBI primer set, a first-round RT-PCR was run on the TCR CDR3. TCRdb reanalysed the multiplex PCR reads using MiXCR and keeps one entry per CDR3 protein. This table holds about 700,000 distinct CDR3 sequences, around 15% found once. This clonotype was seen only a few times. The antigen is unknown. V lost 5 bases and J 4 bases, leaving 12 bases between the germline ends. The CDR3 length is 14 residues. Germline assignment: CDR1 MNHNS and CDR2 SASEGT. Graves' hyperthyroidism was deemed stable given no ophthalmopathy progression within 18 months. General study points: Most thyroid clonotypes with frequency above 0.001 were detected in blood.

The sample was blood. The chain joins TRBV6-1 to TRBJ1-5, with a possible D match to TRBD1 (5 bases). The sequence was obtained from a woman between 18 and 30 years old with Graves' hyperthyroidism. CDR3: CASSSRVWNQPQHF. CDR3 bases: TGTGCCAGCAGTTCCAGGGTGTGGAATCAGCCCCAGCATTTT.